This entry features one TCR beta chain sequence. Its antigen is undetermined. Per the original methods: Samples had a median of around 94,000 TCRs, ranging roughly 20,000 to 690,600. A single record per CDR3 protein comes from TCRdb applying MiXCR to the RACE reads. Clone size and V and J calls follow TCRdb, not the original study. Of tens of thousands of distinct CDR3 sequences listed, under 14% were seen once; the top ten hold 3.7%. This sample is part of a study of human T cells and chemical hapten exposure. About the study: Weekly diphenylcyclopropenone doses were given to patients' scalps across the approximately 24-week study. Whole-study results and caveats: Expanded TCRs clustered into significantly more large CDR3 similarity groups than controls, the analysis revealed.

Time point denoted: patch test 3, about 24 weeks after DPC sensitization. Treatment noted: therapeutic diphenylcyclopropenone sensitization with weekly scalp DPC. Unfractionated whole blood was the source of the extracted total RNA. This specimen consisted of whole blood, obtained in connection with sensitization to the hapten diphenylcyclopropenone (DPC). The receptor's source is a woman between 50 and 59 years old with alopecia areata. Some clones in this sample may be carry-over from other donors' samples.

DNA for the CDR3: TGTGCCAGTAGCCACAACGGAGGGACAGGGGAAGAGACCCAGTACTTC. Its protein is CASSHNGGTGEETQYF. This chain joins TRBV19 and TRBJ2-5, with TRBD1 matching over 10 bases. V gave up 6 bases and J gave up 3 bases; unmatched junction bases: 10. CDR3 length: 16 amino acids. Germline assignment: CDR1 LNHDA and CDR2 SQIVND (reference sequence).